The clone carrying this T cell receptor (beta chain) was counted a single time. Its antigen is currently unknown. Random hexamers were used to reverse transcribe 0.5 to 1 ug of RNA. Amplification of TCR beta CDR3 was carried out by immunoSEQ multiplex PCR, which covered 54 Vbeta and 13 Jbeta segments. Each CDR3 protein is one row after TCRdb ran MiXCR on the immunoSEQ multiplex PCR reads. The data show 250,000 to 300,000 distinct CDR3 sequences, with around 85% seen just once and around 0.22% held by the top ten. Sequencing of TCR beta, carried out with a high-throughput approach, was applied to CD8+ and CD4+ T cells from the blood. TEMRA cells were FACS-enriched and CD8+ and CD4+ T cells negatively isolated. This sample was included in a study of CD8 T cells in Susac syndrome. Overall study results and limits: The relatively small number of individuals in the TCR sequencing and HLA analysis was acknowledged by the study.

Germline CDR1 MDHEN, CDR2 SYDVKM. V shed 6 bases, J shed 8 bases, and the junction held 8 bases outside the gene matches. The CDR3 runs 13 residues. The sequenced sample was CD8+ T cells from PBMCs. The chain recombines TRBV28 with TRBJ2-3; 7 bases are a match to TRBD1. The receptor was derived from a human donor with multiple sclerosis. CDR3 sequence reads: CASSRTGATTQYF. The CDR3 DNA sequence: TGTGCCAGCAGCAGGACAGGTGCTACTACGCAGTATTTT. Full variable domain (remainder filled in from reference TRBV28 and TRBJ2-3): DVKVTQSSRYLVKRTGEKVFLECVQDMDHENMFWYRQDPGLGLRLIYFSYDVKMKEKGDIPEGYSVSREKKERFSLILESASTNQTSMYLCASSRTGATTQYFGPGTRLTVL.